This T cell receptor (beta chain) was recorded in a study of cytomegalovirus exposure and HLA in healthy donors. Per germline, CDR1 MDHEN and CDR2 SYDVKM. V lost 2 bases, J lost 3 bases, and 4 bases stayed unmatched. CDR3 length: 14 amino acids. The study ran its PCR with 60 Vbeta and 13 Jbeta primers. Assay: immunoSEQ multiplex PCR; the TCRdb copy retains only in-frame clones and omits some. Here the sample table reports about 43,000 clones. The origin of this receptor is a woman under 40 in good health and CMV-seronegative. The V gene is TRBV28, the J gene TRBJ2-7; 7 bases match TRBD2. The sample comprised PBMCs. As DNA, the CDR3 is TGTGCCAGCAGTTTAAGCGGGATGGGCTACGAGCAGTACTTC. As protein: CASSLSGMGYEQYF. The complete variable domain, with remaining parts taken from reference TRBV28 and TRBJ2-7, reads DVKVTQSSRYLVKRTGEKVFLECVQDMDHENMFWYRQDPGLGLRLIYFSYDVKMKEKGDIPEGYSVSREKKERFSLILESASTNQTSMYLCASSLSGMGYEQYFGPGTRLTVT.